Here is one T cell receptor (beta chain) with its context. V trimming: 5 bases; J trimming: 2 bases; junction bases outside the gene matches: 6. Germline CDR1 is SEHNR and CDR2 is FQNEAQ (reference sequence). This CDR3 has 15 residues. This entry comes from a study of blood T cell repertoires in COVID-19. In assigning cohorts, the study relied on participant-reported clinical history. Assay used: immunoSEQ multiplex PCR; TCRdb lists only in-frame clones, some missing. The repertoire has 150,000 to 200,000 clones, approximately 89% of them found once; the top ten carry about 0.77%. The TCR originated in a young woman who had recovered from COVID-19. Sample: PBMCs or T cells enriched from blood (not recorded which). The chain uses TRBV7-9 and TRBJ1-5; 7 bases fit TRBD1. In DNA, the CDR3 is TGTGCCAGCAGCCAAACAGGGGTTGGCAATCAGCCCCAGCATTTT. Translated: CASSQTGVGNQPQHF.